Here is one TCR beta chain with its context. Its target is unknown. This sample is part of a study of cytomegalovirus exposure and HLA in healthy donors. General study results and limits: In vitro testing confirmed a few CMV-associated chains as specific for CMV antigens. Rare TCR sequences dominated, though some public TCRs recurred in many donors. In the 130 or so validation repertoires, a later analysis found that first-cohort TCR clusters tended to co-occur.

Germline V CDR1 and CDR2: LNHDA, SQIVND (reference sequence). The CDR3 extends over 15 amino acids. V lost 1 base to trimming and J lost 0 bases, with 7 bases between them. The method was immunoSEQ multiplex PCR; TCRdb's version includes in-frame clones alone and lacks a portion of them. The repertoire holds about 140,000 clones, with 84% as singletons. This sequence originates from a woman under 40 in good health and CMV-seronegative. The chain recombines TRBV19 with TRBJ1-5; D unclear. The sample comprised PBMCs. Here the CDR3 reads CASSIGRNSNQPQHF. In nucleotides, the CDR3 is TGTGCCAGTAGTATAGGCAGGAATAGCAATCAGCCCCAGCATTTT.